This T cell receptor (beta chain) was recovered during a study of blood T cell repertoires in COVID-19. Germline V gene lookup returns CDR1 KGHDR and CDR2 SFDVKD. CDR3 size: 14 residues. V was cut by 1 base and J by 7 bases, with 7 bases left in between. Some clones are missing from TCRdb's copy, which holds only in-frame ones; the method was immunoSEQ multiplex PCR. This table holds some 310,000 clones, 75% to 90% found once. Sequenced material: peripheral blood. This sequence originates from a woman in her twenties or thirties with COVID-19, enrolled during active disease. The chain carries TRBV24-1 and TRBJ1-6, with D unclear. CDR3 region: CATSDFAGNSPLHF. CDR3 sequence (DNA): TGTGCCACCAGTGATTTTGCGGGAAATTCACCCCTCCACTTT.